This TCR beta chain is drawn from a study of T cell responses to AZD1222 COVID-19 vaccine. Generated by immunoSEQ multiplex PCR, the TCRdb table keeps only in-frame clones and is missing some. The sample has around 67,000 clones; roughly 89% are singletons. CDR1 and CDR2 from the germline V gene are GTSNPN and SVGIG (reference sequence). The CDR3 is made up of 14 amino acids. Trimming pared 2 bases from V and 5 bases from J, leaving 12 bases between. Study results and limitations: Clonal diversity was possibly underestimated, and the donors were mostly white British, with more females. Within unmutated variant regions lay the reported targets of nearly half of spike-specific TCRs.

Worth noting for this clone: As yet, its antigen is unknown.

This TCR was recovered from an adult in good health. Sequenced here: peripheral blood, sampled on day 0 of AZD1222 vaccination. This chain joins TRBV30 and TRBJ2-2, with D maybe TRBD1 (5 bases). The CDR3 reads CAWSKGQGTGELFF. The CDR3 coding sequence is TGTGCCTGGAGTAAAGGGCAGGGTACCGGGGAGCTGTTTTTT.